These 12 T cell receptor beta chains came from one sample sequenced in a study of T cells in Graves' hyperthyroidism and ophthalmopathy. Amplification yielded TCR beta CDR3 regions, with RNA transcripts as the source. TCR CDR3 regions were first amplified by RT-PCR with HTBI primers. TCRdb reanalysed the multiplex PCR reads using MiXCR and keeps one entry per CDR3 protein. Among hundreds of thousands of distinct CDR3 sequences, 15% to 20% were seen once, and the ten largest hold 3.5% to 4%. Sequencing was carried out using blood. All receptors derive from a woman aged 18-35 years with Graves' hyperthyroidism.

This clonotype was found many times. V usage is TRBV28 and J usage is TRBJ1-1; D uncertain. The V gene's germline CDR1 is MDHEN and CDR2 SYDVKM. The CDR3 length is 13 residues. Trimming shortened V by 1 base and J by 6 bases, and 9 bases separated the two germline ends. CDR3 coding DNA: TGTGCCAGCAGTTTATATAGGACCGCTGAAGCTTTCTTT. Protein: CASSLYRTAEAFF.

This clonotype was counted ten times or more. One end of the junction does not line up with germline, which may come from a read error. The chain employs TRBV6-1 and TRBJ1-5; tentative D call: TRBD1 (5 bases). This CDR3 has 12 amino acids. CDR1 is MNHNS, CDR2 SASEGT, per germline. This CDR3 is CAGRERGQPQHF. CDR3 in DNA: TGTGCCGGCAGGGAAAGGGGTCAGCCCCAGCATTTT.

This clonotype was seen at least ten times. The chain links TRBV5-1 to TRBJ2-5; 9 nucleotides match TRBD2. J lost 6 bases, V lost 4 bases, and 7 bases had no gene match. The CDR3 has 14 residues. Germline V gene lookup returns CDR1 SGHRS and CDR2 YFSETQ. The CDR3 loop is CASSVGTSLQTQYF. Here the CDR3 DNA reads TGCGCCAGCAGCGTGGGGACTAGCTTACAGACCCAGTACTTC.

This clonotype was recorded many times. The chain is built from TRBV4-2 and TRBJ1-2; 8 bases are shared with TRBD1. CDR1 LGHNA and CDR2 YNFKEQ come from the germline V gene. The CDR3 has 17 amino acids. Trimming removed 8 bases from V and 3 bases from J; junction bases left unmatched: 17. This chain's CDR3 is CASSPLAGGMNDYGYTF. CDR3 DNA: TGTGCCAGCTCGCCACTGGCAGGGGGCATGAACGACTATGGCTACACCTTC.

The rearrangement uses TRBV7-3 and TRBJ1-1; D is undetermined. V gave up 2 bases and J gave up 9 bases, with 22 bases separating them. Germline loops: CDR1 SGHTA, CDR2 FQGTGA. CDR3 length: 16 residues. CDR3 loop: CASSLSIPTRAQKAFF. CDR3 nucleotides: TGTGCCAGCAGCTTATCCATCCCAACTCGGGCCCAGAAAGCTTTCTTT. The whole variable domain, remainder taken from reference TRBV7-3 and TRBJ1-1, is GAGVSQTPSNKVTEKGKYVELRCDPISGHTALYWYRQSLGQGPEFLIYFQGTGAADDSGLPNDRFFAVRPEGSVSTLKIQRTERGDSAVYLCASSLSIPTRAQKAFFGQGTRLTVV.

A word on this clonotype: One junction end disagrees with the germline gene, perhaps due to a read error. The chain joins TRBV12-5 to TRBJ2-5, with 11 bases fitting TRBD2. Per the germline V gene, CDR1 is LGHNT and CDR2 is FRNRAP. The CDR3 has 18 residues. The CDR3 spells CAISQEWCTSGGRETQYF. The CDR3 DNA reads as TGCGCTATCAGCCAAGAATGGTGTACTAGCGGGGGTAGAGAGACCCAGTACTTC.

This clonotype showed up many times. The chain couples TRBV20-1 to TRBJ1-2, with TRBD1 matching 7 bases. This CDR3 comprises 14 residues. The germline gives CDR1 DFQATT, CDR2 SNEGSKA (reference sequence). The V gene end was trimmed by 5 bases and the J gene end by 0 bases; junction bases not matched to a gene: 6. The DNA for the CDR3 is TGCAGTGCTCAGGGACAGATAGCTAACTATGGCTACACCTTC. Translating it yields CSAQGQIANYGYTF.

This chain uses TRBV7-9 with TRBJ2-5; no reliable D call. The germline V and J ends were trimmed by 7 bases and 5 bases, with 14 bases remaining between them. The CDR3 has 13 amino acids. Per germline, CDR1 SEHNR and CDR2 FQNEAQ (reference sequence). The CDR3 here is CASTLLRSETQYF. The CDR3 DNA reads as TGTGCCAGCACCCTCCTAAGGTCGGAGACCCAGTACTTC.

This clonotype was counted at least ten times. In nucleotides, the CDR3 is TGCGCCAGCAGCTTGGATGGACAGGGGGTTAACGAGCAGTACTTC. Amino acid sequence: CASSLDGQGVNEQYF. This chain uses TRBV5-1 with TRBJ2-7; 10 nucleotides agree with TRBD1. The CDR3 has 15 residues. CDR1 is SGHRS and CDR2 is YFSETQ in the germline V gene. V lost 0 bases and J lost 5; bases outside the gene matches: 5.

This clonotype showed up many times. One end of the junction is discordant with germline, which a read error may explain. This chain joins TRBV6-5 and TRBJ2-7; the match to TRBD2 covers 9 bases. Germline CDR1 and CDR2: MNHEY and SVGAGI. The CDR3 has 13 amino acids. This CDR3 reads CASSLGLAGSTFF. DNA for the CDR3: TGTGCCAGCAGTTTAGGGCTAGCGGGGTCTACATTCTTC.

The rearrangement uses TRBV7-3 and TRBJ2-2; D is possibly TRBD1 (6 bases). V was clipped by 6 bases and J by 4 bases, with 12 bases between them. CDR1 is SGHTA, CDR2 FQGTGA, per germline. The CDR3 has 14 amino acids. The CDR3 DNA follows: TGTGCCAGCAGGTCCAGGGGCCTCACCGGGGAGCTGTTTTTT. Protein: CASRSRGLTGELFF.

This clonotype was detected only a few times. This chain connects TRBV30 to TRBJ1-5; D is ambiguous. The V gene's germline CDR1 is GTSNPN and CDR2 SVGIG (reference sequence). Deletions cut 1 base from V and 2 bases from J, with 15 bases between. This CDR3 has 16 residues. The CDR3 DNA is TGTGCCTGGAGTGGAGGCCGGGGATATGGCAATCAGCCCCAGCATTTT. Translating gives CAWSGGRGYGNQPQHF.